The TCR beta chain described here comes from a study of T-cell memory formation after mild COVID-19. This clonotype was picked up many times. Each CDR3 protein is one row after TCRdb ran MiXCR on the 5' RACE reads. The sample contains some 100,000 distinct CDR3 sequences, around 10% of which appear only once. The CDR3 runs to 12 residues. Losses at the gene ends were 8 bases for V and 2 bases for J; bases not matched to a gene: 0. Germline V gene lookup returns CDR1 MNHNY and CDR2 SVGAGI (reference sequence). The rearrangement uses TRBV6-6 and TRBJ2-1; 7 nucleotides line up with TRBD2. The sequence was obtained from a man aged 18 to 30 who had mild COVID-19 (a few samples of this study predate the infection). Cell type and time point are not known. Sequences were obtained from PBMCs or a T cell subset sorted from them (not recorded which). The CDR3 DNA reads TGTGCCAGCGGGGGGGCCTACAATGAGCAGTTCTTC. Amino acid sequence: CASGGAYNEQFF.